The 23 T cell receptor beta chains below come from one sample, sequenced in a study of neurological immune-mediated disorders. TCRdb analysed the 5' RACE reads with MiXCR anew, one entry per CDR3 protein. The sample has roughly 50,000 distinct CDR3 sequences; approximately 17% are singletons. Sequences were obtained from PBMCs. The receptors here all came from a man in his sixties in good health.

Ten or more counts support this clonotype. The V call is TRBV7-2, the J call TRBJ2-3, with unresolved D. Trimming left V 4 bases short and J 0 bases short, with 8 bases between. This CDR3 region has 14 residues. In germline, CDR1 is SGHTA, CDR2 FQGNSA. The CDR3 coding sequence is TGTGCCAGCAGCTCTCGGGTTAGCACAGATACGCAGTATTTT. Residues: CASSSRVSTDTQYF.

This clonotype was counted between two and nine times. This sequence joins TRBV7-2 and TRBJ2-1, with TRBD2 as a possible D gene (5 bases). The germline V gene has CDR1 SGHTA and CDR2 FQGNSA. The ends were cut back, 1 base at V and 7 bases at J, with 14 bases in the middle. The CDR3 runs to 15 residues. CDR3 in amino acids: CASSLVGGPGNEQFF. In DNA, the CDR3 is TGTGCCAGCAGCTTAGTGGGCGGACCGGGGAATGAGCAGTTCTTC.

This clonotype occurred many times. The CDR3 here is CASSTRGGGAYGYTF. CDR3 nucleotide sequence: TGTGCCAGCAGTACCCGCGGGGGGGGGGCGTATGGCTACACCTTC. The rearrangement links TRBV28 to TRBJ1-2; D might be TRBD1 (6 bases). Germline CDR1 is MDHEN and CDR2 is SYDVKM. V was clipped by 5 bases and J by 5 bases, with 18 bases between them. CDR3 length: 15 residues.

This clonotype has a count of ten or more. The CDR3 coding sequence is TGCGCCAGCAGCTTAGGGCTAGCGGTCCAAGAGACCCAGTACTTC. This translates into CASSLGLAVQETQYF. The V gene is TRBV5-1, the J gene TRBJ2-5, with 7 bases identical to TRBD2. Germline loops: CDR1 SGHRS, CDR2 YFSETQ. The J segment lost 1 base and the V segment lost 2 bases, leaving 5 bases of the junction unmatched. The CDR3 extends over 15 amino acids.

In this sample, this clonotype turned up a few times. The rearrangement uses TRBV4-2 and TRBJ1-1; 9 bases are shared with TRBD1. Trimming removed 4 bases from V and 6 bases from J; junction bases left unmatched: 6. Germline V gene lookup returns CDR1 LGHNA and CDR2 YNFKEQ. This CDR3 region has 14 residues. The CDR3 region has the DNA TGTGCCAGCAGCCGGCGGGACAGGGACCCTGAAGCTTTCTTT. Translation: CASSRRDRDPEAFF.

This clonotype was seen only a few times. The chain recombines TRBV2 with TRBJ2-7, with 10 bases matching TRBD2. The CDR3 covers 14 residues. Unmatched junction bases numbered 11, after V lost 8 bases and J lost 7 bases. CDR1 is SNHLY, CDR2 FYNNEI, per germline. This CDR3 is CASSRAGGPGEQYF. CDR3 in DNA: TGTGCCAGCTCTCGAGCGGGAGGGCCGGGGGAGCAGTACTTC.

CDR3 sequence: CAIRGDSYEQYF. CDR3 sequence (DNA): TGTGCCATTCGGGGGGACTCCTACGAGCAGTACTTC. The genes are TRBV2 and TRBJ2-7, with 7 nucleotides matching TRBD2. Germline trimming cut 10 bases from V and 0 bases from J; bases unmatched to any gene: 3. Germline CDR1 and CDR2: SNHLY and FYNNEI. This CDR3 has 12 amino acids.

The chain employs TRBV11-2 and TRBJ1-1, with D uncertain. The CDR3 length is 17 residues. Germline values: CDR1 SGHAT, CDR2 FQNNGV. Trimming shortened V by 7 bases and J by 0 bases, and 21 bases separated the two germline ends. CDR3 bases: TGTGCCAGCACCCTCATGGCGGCACTTACCATGAACACTGAAGCTTTCTTT. It yields the protein CASTLMAALTMNTEAFF.

In this sample, this clonotype turned up a few times. The rearrangement joins TRBV6-2 or TRBV6-3 to TRBJ2-3, with TRBD2 matching over 7 bases. This CDR3 region has 14 residues. Trimming removed 5 bases from V and 7 bases from J; junction bases left unmatched: 9. From germline, CDR1 is MNHEY and CDR2 SVGEGT. CDR3 nucleotides: TGTGCCAGCAGTGAGACCCCGGGACTACATACGCAGTATTTT. This gives the protein CASSETPGLHTQYF.

This clonotype has a count of ten or more. This chain joins TRBV5-1 and TRBJ1-1; 7 bases are shared with TRBD1. This CDR3 comprises 15 residues. Germline V lookup: CDR1 SGHRS, CDR2 YFSETQ. Germline trimming cut 4 bases from V and 6 bases from J; bases unmatched to any gene: 12. CDR3 nucleotides: TGCGCCAGCAGCAATACCGGGACAGCAGTCCCTGAAGCTTTCTTT. Protein: CASSNTGTAVPEAFF. Filled out from reference TRBV5-1 and TRBJ1-1, the complete variable domain reads KAGVTQTPRYLIKTRGQQVTLSCSPISGHRSVSWYQQTPGQGLQFLFEYFSETQRNKGNFPGRFSGRQFSNSRSEMNVSTLELGDSALYLCASSNTGTAVPEAFFGQGTRLTVV.

The sample holds many counts of this clonotype. This sequence joins TRBV6-5 and TRBJ2-4; 9 bases are shared with TRBD1. With V trimmed by 6 bases and J by 6 bases, 3 bases remained unmatched. There are 13 residues in the CDR3. The V gene's germline CDR1 is MNHEY and CDR2 SVGAGI. The CDR3 region is CASRRDRVNIQYF. The DNA of the CDR3 is TGTGCCAGCAGACGGGACAGGGTAAACATTCAGTACTTC.

This clonotype was detected many times. The CDR3 loop reads CASSPTSGRAEETQYF. In DNA, the CDR3 is TGCGCCAGCAGCCCCACTAGCGGACGAGCCGAAGAGACCCAGTACTTC. The chain joins TRBV5-1 to TRBJ2-5; 8 nucleotides align to TRBD2. The CDR3 extends over 16 amino acids. V gave up 4 bases and J gave up 3 bases; unmatched junction bases: 11. Germline CDR1 SGHRS, CDR2 YFSETQ.

This clonotype was observed many times. J is TRBJ2-2 and V is TRBV24-1, with D possibly matching TRBD1 (6 bases). From germline, CDR1 is KGHDR and CDR2 SFDVKD. The length of the CDR3 is 18 residues. The V gene lost 4 bases and the J gene lost 5 bases, with 22 bases spanning the gap. In DNA form, the CDR3 reads TGTGCCACCAGTGACTCCGCGAGAGCCCTAGGGGGAACCGGGGAGCTGTTTTTT. Translation: CATSDSARALGGTGELFF.

The table lists this clonotype with many counts. The chain has TRBV5-5 and TRBJ2-3, with D possibly being TRBD2 (6 bases). The ends were cut back, 4 bases at V and 4 bases at J, with 25 bases in the middle. CDR1 and CDR2 from the germline V gene are SGHKS and YYEKEE (reference sequence). The CDR3 runs 18 residues. CDR3 DNA: TGTGCCAGCAGCATCCGACTAGGTGGAGCGAGCCTGCCAGATACGCAGTATTTT. It yields the protein CASSIRLGGASLPDTQYF. The complete variable domain, with remaining parts taken from reference TRBV5-5 and TRBJ2-3, reads DAGVTQSPTHLIKTRGQQVTLRCSPISGHKSVSWYQQVLGQGPQFIFQYYEKEERGRGNFPDRFSARQFPNYSSELNVNALLLGDSALYLCASSIRLGGASLPDTQYFGPGTRLTVL.

This clonotype has at least ten counts. J is TRBJ2-1 and V is TRBV7-2, with 7 bases aligning to TRBD2. V trimming: 4 bases; J trimming: 9 bases; junction bases outside the gene matches: 12. The germline V gene encodes CDR1 SGHTA and CDR2 FQGNSA. CDR3 size: 15 residues. Written as DNA, the CDR3 is TGTGCCAGCAGCTCCCGCGGCGGGAGCGTGGTTGAGCAGTTCTTC. Translating it yields CASSSRGGSVVEQFF.

This chain uses TRBV7-3 with TRBJ2-3; 7 bases map to TRBD2. This CDR3 has 16 residues. Germline trimming cut 2 bases from V and 2 bases from J; bases unmatched to any gene: 7. CDR1 is SGHTA and CDR2 is FQGTGA in the germline V gene. The CDR3 DNA sequence: TGTGCCAGCAGCTTAGCTAGCGGTATGTACACAGATACGCAGTATTTT. Its translation is CASSLASGMYTDTQYF. Full variable domain (missing parts from reference TRBV7-3 and TRBJ2-3): GAGVSQTPSNKVTEKGKYVELRCDPISGHTALYWYRQSLGQGPEFLIYFQGTGAADDSGLPNDRFFAVRPEGSVSTLKIQRTERGDSAVYLCASSLASGMYTDTQYFGPGTRLTVL.

The chain has TRBV5-8 and TRBJ1-5; tentatively, D is TRBD1 (6 bases). The CDR3 extends over 15 amino acids. V lost 0 bases and J lost 7, with 14 bases in between. Germline V lookup: CDR1 SGHTS, CDR2 YDEGEE. The CDR3 DNA is TGTGCCAGCAGCTTGGGGCCTACAGGGTTGCAGCCCCAGCATTTT. Translation: CASSLGPTGLQPQHF.

This clonotype has ten or more counts. The J gene is TRBJ2-2, the V gene TRBV4-1; TRBD1 is a possible D gene (6 bases). The CDR3 is made up of 16 amino acids. V lost 0 bases, J lost 0 bases, and 8 bases lay in between. In germline, CDR1 is MGHRA, CDR2 YSYEKL. CDR3: CASSQETGSNTGELFF. The CDR3 coding sequence is TGCGCCAGCAGCCAAGAGACAGGTTCGAACACCGGGGAGCTGTTTTTT.

This clonotype was detected ten times or more. V is TRBV20-1 and J is TRBJ2-7; D might be TRBD2 (7 bases). Germline-derived CDR1 and CDR2 are DFQATT and SNEGSKA (reference sequence). This CDR3 has 15 amino acids. Between the trimmed V and J ends, which lost 6 bases and 0 bases, there was a span of 18 bases. The CDR3 region has the DNA TGCAGTGCCAACCGTGGGGGCGGGAGCTCCTACGAGCAGTACTTC. Amino acids: CSANRGGGSSYEQYF.

This clonotype was counted many times. The rearrangement uses TRBV6-5 and TRBJ1-2, with D possibly TRBD1 on 5 matching bases. Germline CDR1 and CDR2: MNHEY and SVGAGI. This CDR3 has 14 amino acids. Deletions cut 4 bases from V and 4 bases from J, with 13 bases between. DNA for the CDR3: TGTGCCAGCAGTTTGGGAAGGGGCCGCTATGGCTACACCTTC. Protein product: CASSLGRGRYGYTF.

This clonotype was counted at least ten times. The genes are TRBV14 and TRBJ2-1; 12 bases match TRBD2. This CDR3 comprises 15 residues. Trimming removed 2 bases from V and 9 bases from J; junction bases left unmatched: 5. Germline V lookup: CDR1 SGHDN, CDR2 FVKESK. The CDR3 coding sequence is TGTGCCAGCAGCCAACGACTAGCGGGAGTGTCTGAGCAGTTCTTC. Residues: CASSQRLAGVSEQFF.

This clonotype was counted many times. The rearrangement joins TRBV12-3 or TRBV12-4 to TRBJ2-3; D not certain. The CDR3 is 11 residues long. Trimming left V 5 bases short and J 2 bases short, with 2 bases between. DNA for the CDR3: TGTGCCAGCAGTGACACAGATACGCAGTATTTT. Its translation is CASSDTDTQYF.

This clonotype has at least ten counts. The chain combines TRBV5-1 with TRBJ2-2; 9 nucleotides agree with TRBD1. There are 17 residues in the CDR3. J gave up 7 bases and V 0 bases, and 10 bases lay outside the gene matches. Germline V gene sequence: CDR1 SGHRS, CDR2 YFSETQ. CDR3 in DNA: TGCGCCAGCAGCTTGGCCGGGACAGGGTCCGGCATCGGGGAGCTGTTTTTT. Amino acids: CASSLAGTGSGIGELFF.